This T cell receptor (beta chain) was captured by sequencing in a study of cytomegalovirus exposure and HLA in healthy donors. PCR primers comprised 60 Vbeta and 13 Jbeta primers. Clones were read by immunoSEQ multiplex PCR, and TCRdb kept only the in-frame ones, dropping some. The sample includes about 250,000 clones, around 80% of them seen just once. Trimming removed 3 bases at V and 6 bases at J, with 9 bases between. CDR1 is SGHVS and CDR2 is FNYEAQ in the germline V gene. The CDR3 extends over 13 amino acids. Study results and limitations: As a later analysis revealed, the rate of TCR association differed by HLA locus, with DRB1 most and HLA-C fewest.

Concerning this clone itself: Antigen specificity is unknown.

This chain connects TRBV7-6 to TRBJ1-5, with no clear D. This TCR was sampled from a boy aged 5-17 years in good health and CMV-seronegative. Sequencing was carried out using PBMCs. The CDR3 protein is CASSLSGFQPQHF. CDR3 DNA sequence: TGTGCCAGCAGCTTGAGCGGGTTTCAGCCCCAGCATTTT.